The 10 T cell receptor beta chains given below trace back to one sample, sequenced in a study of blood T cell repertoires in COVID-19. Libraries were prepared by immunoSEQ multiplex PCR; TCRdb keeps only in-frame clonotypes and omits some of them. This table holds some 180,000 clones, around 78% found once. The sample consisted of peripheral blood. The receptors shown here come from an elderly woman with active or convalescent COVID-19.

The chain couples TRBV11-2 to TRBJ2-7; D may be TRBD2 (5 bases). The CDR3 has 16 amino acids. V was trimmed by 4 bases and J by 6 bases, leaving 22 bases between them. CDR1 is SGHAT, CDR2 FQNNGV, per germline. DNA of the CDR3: TGTGCCAGCAGCTCTGCGGGTACGAGGAGCGGCAGCGAGCAGTACTTC. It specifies CASSSAGTRSGSEQYF. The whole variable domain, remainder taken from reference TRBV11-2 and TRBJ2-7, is EAGVAQSPRYKIIEKRQSVAFWCNPISGHATLYWYQQILGQGPKLLIQFQNNGVVDDSQLPKDRFSAERLKGVDSTLKIQPAKLEDSAVYLCASSSAGTRSGSEQYFGPGTRLTVT.

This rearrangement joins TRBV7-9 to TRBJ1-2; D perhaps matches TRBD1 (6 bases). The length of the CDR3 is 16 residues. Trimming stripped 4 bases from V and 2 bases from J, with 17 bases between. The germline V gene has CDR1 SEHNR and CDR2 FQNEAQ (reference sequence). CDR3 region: CASSSVITTGNYGYTF. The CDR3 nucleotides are TGTGCCAGCAGCTCCGTGATAACAACAGGGAACTATGGCTACACCTTC.

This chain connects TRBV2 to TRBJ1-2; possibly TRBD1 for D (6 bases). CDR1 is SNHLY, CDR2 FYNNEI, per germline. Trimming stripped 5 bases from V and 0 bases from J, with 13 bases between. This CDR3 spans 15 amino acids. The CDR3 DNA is TGTGCCAGCAGTAAGGGGGTCCTAGCTAACTATGGCTACACCTTC. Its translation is CASSKGVLANYGYTF.

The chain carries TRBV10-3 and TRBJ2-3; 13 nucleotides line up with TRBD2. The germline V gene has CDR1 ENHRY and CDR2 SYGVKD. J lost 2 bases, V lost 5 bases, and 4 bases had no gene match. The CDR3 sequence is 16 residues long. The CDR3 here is CAISQGTSGDTDTQYF. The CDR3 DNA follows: TGTGCCATCAGTCAAGGGACTAGCGGGGACACAGATACGCAGTATTTT.

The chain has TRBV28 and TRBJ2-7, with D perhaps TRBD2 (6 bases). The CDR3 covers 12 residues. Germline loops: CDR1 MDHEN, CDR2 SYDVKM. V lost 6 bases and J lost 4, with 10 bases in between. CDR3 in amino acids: CASREGGYEQYF. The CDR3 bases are TGTGCCAGCAGGGAGGGTGGATACGAGCAGTACTTC.

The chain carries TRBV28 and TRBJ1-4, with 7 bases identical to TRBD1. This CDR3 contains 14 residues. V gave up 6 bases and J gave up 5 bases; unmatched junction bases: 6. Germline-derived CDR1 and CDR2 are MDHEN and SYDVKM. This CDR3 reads CASRPGTENEKLFF. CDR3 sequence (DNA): TGTGCCAGCAGGCCTGGGACAGAAAATGAAAAACTGTTTTTT.

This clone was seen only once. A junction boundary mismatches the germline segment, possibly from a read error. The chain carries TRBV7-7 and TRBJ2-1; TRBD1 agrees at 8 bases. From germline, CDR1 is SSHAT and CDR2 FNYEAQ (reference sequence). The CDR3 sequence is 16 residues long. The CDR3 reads CASSLVFQGAHNEQFF. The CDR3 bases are TGTGCTAGCAGCTTAGTTTTCCAGGGGGCTCACAATGAGCAGTTCTTC.

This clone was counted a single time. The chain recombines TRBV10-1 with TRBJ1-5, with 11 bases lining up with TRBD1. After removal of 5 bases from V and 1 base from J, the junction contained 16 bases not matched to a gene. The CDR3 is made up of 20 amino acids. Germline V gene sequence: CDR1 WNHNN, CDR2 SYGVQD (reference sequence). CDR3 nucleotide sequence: TGCGCCAGCAGTAGATCCCGGGACAGGGGGGATAAGCGAAGCAATCAGCCCCAGCATTTT. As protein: CASSRSRDRGDKRSNQPQHF.

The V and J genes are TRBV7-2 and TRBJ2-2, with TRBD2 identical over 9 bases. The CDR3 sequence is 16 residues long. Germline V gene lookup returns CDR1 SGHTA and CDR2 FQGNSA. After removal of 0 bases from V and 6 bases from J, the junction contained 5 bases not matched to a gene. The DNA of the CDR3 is TGTGCCAGCAGCTTAGCGCTCCTAGCGGGATCCGGGGAGCTGTTTTTT. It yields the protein CASSLALLAGSGELFF.

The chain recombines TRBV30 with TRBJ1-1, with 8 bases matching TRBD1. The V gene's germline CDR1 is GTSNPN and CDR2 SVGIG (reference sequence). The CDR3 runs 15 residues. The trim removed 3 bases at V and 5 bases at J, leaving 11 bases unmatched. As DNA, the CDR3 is TGTGCCTGGAGGAGACAGGGGTGGGAAGGAACTGAAGCTTTCTTT. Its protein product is CAWRRQGWEGTEAFF.